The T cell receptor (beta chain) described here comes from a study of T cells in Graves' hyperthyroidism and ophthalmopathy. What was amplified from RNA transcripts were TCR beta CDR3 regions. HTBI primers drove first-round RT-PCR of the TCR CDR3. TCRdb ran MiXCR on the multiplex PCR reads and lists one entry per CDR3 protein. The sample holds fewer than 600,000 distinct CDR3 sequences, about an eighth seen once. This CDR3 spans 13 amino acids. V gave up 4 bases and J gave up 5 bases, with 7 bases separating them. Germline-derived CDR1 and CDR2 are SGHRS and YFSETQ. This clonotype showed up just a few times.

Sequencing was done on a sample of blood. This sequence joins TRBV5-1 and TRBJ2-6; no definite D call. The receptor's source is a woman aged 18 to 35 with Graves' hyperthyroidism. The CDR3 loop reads CASSRLWANVLTF. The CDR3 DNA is TGCGCCAGCAGCCGGTTGTGGGCCAACGTCCTGACTTTC.